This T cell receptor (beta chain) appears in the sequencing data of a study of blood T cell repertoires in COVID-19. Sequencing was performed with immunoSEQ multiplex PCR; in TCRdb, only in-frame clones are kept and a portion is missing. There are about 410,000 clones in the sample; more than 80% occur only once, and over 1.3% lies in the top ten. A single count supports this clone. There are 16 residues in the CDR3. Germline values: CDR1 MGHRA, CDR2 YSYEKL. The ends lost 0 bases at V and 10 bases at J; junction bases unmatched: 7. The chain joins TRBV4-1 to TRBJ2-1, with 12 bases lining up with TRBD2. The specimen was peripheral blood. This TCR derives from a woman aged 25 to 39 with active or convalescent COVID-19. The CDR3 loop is CASSQDRLAGDGEQFF. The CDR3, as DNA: TGCGCCAGCAGCCAAGATCGACTAGCGGGAGACGGCGAGCAGTTCTTC.